Each of the 24 T cell receptor beta chains below was sequenced from the same sample in a study of blood T cell repertoires in COVID-19. Produced via immunoSEQ multiplex PCR; TCRdb's table is partial and in-frame only. Altogether around 150,000 clones are present, around 87% being singletons, with the ten largest covering 0.99%. Material for sequencing was peripheral blood. The receptor set was obtained from a man aged 18-30 years with acute or convalescent COVID-19.

The CDR3 region has the DNA TGTGCCAGCAGTTTACAGGGGGTCGCTGAAGCTTTCTTT. Protein product: CASSLQGVAEAFF. The chain employs TRBV28 and TRBJ1-1; TRBD1 agrees at 7 bases. The germline V gene has CDR1 MDHEN and CDR2 SYDVKM. Germline trimming cut 2 bases from V and 6 bases from J; bases unmatched to any gene: 3. This CDR3 spans 13 amino acids.

The V call is TRBV7-9, the J call TRBJ1-1, with D possibly being TRBD1 (5 bases). Germline CDR1 is SEHNR and CDR2 is FQNEAQ (reference sequence). Trimming pared 1 base from V and 7 bases from J, leaving 13 bases between. The CDR3 has 14 residues. DNA for the CDR3: TGTGCCAGCAGCTTAGTGGAAGCGGGGGGTGAAGCTTTCTTT. It yields the protein CASSLVEAGGEAFF.

This chain connects TRBV2 to TRBJ1-5; tentatively, D is TRBD1 (5 bases). The CDR3 consists of 16 residues. Trimming took 2 bases from V and 1 from J, leaving 12 bases between them. Per germline, CDR1 SNHLY and CDR2 FYNNEI. The CDR3 reads CASSEWGGLSNQPQHF. CDR3 bases: TGTGCCAGCAGTGAATGGGGGGGTCTCAGCAATCAGCCCCAGCATTTT.

The rearrangement links TRBV24-1 to TRBJ2-1, with a weak D call TRBD2 (5 bases). Deletions cut 3 bases from V and 0 bases from J, with 14 bases between. Germline V gene sequence: CDR1 KGHDR, CDR2 SFDVKD. The CDR3 loop spans 17 amino acids. CDR3 nucleotide sequence: TGTGCCACCAGTGATGGAGGTACGGGGAGCTCCTACAATGAGCAGTTCTTC. It is translated as CATSDGGTGSSYNEQFF.

The J gene is TRBJ2-1, the V gene TRBV7-3, with D possibly TRBD2 on 5 matching bases. V was clipped by 3 bases and J by 7 bases, with 16 bases between them. The CDR3 extends over 15 amino acids. CDR1 is SGHTA, CDR2 FQGTGA, per germline. CDR3 in DNA: TGTGCCAGCAGCTTTTCGTCCGGGGTGGGAAATGAGCAGTTCTTC. Translation: CASSFSSGVGNEQFF. Together with reference TRBV7-3 and TRBJ2-1, the CDR3 gives the full variable domain: GAGVSQTPSNKVTEKGKYVELRCDPISGHTALYWYRQSLGQGPEFLIYFQGTGAADDSGLPNDRFFAVRPEGSVSTLKIQRTERGDSAVYLCASSFSSGVGNEQFFGPGTRLTVL.

The chain links TRBV21-1 to TRBJ1-6; the table's D call, TRBD1, has no DNA check behind it. TRBV21-1 is a documented pseudogene. There are 16 residues in the CDR3. CDR3 nucleotide sequence: TGTGCCAGCAGCACACCGGGACAGGTATCTTGTTCACCCCTCCACTTT. It encodes CASSTPGQVSCSPLHF.

V usage is TRBV2 and J usage is TRBJ1-2; TRBD1 is a possible D gene (5 bases). The ends were cut back, 1 base at V and 7 bases at J, with 13 bases in the middle. The CDR3 loop spans 14 amino acids. Germline assignment: CDR1 SNHLY and CDR2 FYNNEI. The DNA for the CDR3 is TGTGCCAGCAGTGAAGTAGGGCAGGGTCGTGGCTACACCTTC. Amino acids: CASSEVGQGRGYTF. Complete variable domain (other parts from reference TRBV2 and TRBJ1-2): EPEVTQTPSHQVTQMGQEVILRCVPISNHLYFYWYRQILGQKVEFLVSFYNNEISEKSEIFDDQFSVERPDGSNFTLKIRSTKLEDSAMYFCASSEVGQGRGYTFGSGTRLTVV.

This chain uses TRBV19 with TRBJ2-4; tentatively, D is TRBD1 (5 bases). Germline CDR1 reads LNHDA; CDR2 reads SQIVND (reference sequence). The V end was cut by 3 bases, the J end by 9 bases, with 12 bases between. This CDR3 is 13 amino acids long. The CDR3: CASSIPGMGIQYF. In nucleotides, the CDR3 is TGTGCCAGTAGTATTCCAGGGATGGGCATTCAGTACTTC.

This chain uses TRBV7-9 with TRBJ1-1; D unclear. The V and J ends lost 4 bases and 3 bases respectively, with 6 bases between them. The CDR3 totals 12 residues. Germline assignment: CDR1 SEHNR and CDR2 FQNEAQ (reference sequence). The CDR3 DNA sequence: TGTGCCAGCAGCTCTCGAGACACTGAAGCTTTCTTT. This translates into CASSSRDTEAFF.

The genes are TRBV14 and TRBJ1-1, with 7 bases fitting TRBD1. Germline V gives CDR1 SGHDN, CDR2 FVKESK. J was trimmed by 1 base and V by 0 bases; bases with no gene match: 5. The CDR3 totals 16 residues. The CDR3: CASSQDEGGWNTEAFF. The CDR3 DNA is TGTGCCAGCAGCCAAGATGAAGGGGGCTGGAACACTGAAGCTTTCTTT.

CDR3 sequence (DNA): TGTGCCAGCAGCGTCACTAGCGGGGGGGCCTCGGATGAGCAGTTCTTC. This sequence encodes CASSVTSGGASDEQFF. The chain uses TRBV9 and TRBJ2-1; 13 bases fit TRBD2. V was pared by 2 bases and J by 8 bases, with 7 bases of the junction left unmatched. The CDR3 contains 16 residues. Germline V CDR1 and CDR2: SGDLS, YYNGEE.

The V call is TRBV30, the J call TRBJ2-2; 12 bases line up with TRBD2. J gave up 4 bases and V 2 bases, and 8 bases lay outside the gene matches. The CDR3 is 17 residues long. Germline-derived CDR1 and CDR2 are GTSNPN and SVGIG (reference sequence). CDR3 DNA: TGTGCCTGGAGTATCCTAGCGGGGGGGCCGAGCACCGGGGAGCTGTTTTTT. It is translated as CAWSILAGGPSTGELFF.

As concerns this clone: The junction shows a germline mismatch at one end, possibly a read error. The rearrangement uses TRBV11-2 and TRBJ1-3, with 8 bases aligning to TRBD1. The CDR3 spans 13 residues. Per germline, CDR1 SGHAT and CDR2 FQNNGV. In nucleotides, the CDR3 is TGTGCCAGCAGCACTGGACAGGGAAGCACCATATATTTT. Translating it yields CASSTGQGSTIYF.

This chain links TRBV27 with TRBJ2-3; TRBD1 is a possible D gene (5 bases). Trimming removed 1 base from V and 0 bases from J, with 14 bases in between. This CDR3 is built from 17 residues. Germline loops: CDR1 MNHEY, CDR2 SMNVEV (reference sequence). The CDR3 sequence is CASSLFPTDLSTDTQYF. As DNA, the CDR3 is TGTGCCAGCAGTTTATTTCCGACAGACCTTAGCACAGATACGCAGTATTTT.

The rearrangement links TRBV29-1 to TRBJ2-5; 7 bases line up with TRBD1. Germline V gene sequence: CDR1 SQVTM, CDR2 ANQGSEA. The CDR3 consists of 12 residues. Trimming cost V 6 bases and J 5 bases; bases outside gene matches: 6. CDR3 sequence: CSVKDRLETQYF. In DNA, the CDR3 is TGCAGCGTGAAGGACAGGTTGGAGACCCAGTACTTC. Combining the CDR3 with reference TRBV29-1 and TRBJ2-5 gives the whole variable domain SAVISQKPSRDICQRGTSLTIQCQVDSQVTMMFWYRQQPGQSLTLIATANQGSEATYESGFVIDKFPISRPNLTFSTLTVSNMSPEDSSIYLCSVKDRLETQYFGPGTRLLVL.

This clone was seen more than once but under ten times. The chain joins TRBV7-9 to TRBJ2-2; 7 positions match TRBD1. The CDR3 loop spans 15 amino acids. CDR1 and CDR2 from the germline V gene are SEHNR and FQNEAQ (reference sequence). Trimming took 6 bases from V and 6 from J; bases not matched to a gene: 10. The CDR3 sequence is CASSSNRGLAGELFF. The DNA for the CDR3 is TGTGCCAGCAGTTCGAACAGGGGTTTGGCCGGGGAGCTGTTTTTT. Together with reference TRBV7-9 and TRBJ2-2, the CDR3 gives the full variable domain: DTGVSQNPRHKITKRGQNVTFRCDPISEHNRLYWYRQTLGQGPEFLTYFQNEAQLEKSRLLSDRFSAERPKGSFSTLEIQRTEQGDSAMYLCASSSNRGLAGELFFGEGSRLTVL.

The chain uses TRBV18 and TRBJ2-1, with 15 positions matching TRBD2. CDR1 KGHSH and CDR2 LQKENI come from the germline V gene. The CDR3 runs to 18 residues. V was pared by 6 bases and J by 8 bases, with 14 bases of the junction left unmatched. The CDR3: CASSSRTSGGAFQHEQFF. DNA of the CDR3: TGTGCCAGCTCTTCACGGACTAGCGGGGGGGCCTTTCAACATGAGCAGTTCTTC.

This clone has only a few counts. CDR3 DNA: TGTGCCAGCAGTAACAGGGCCACCTACGAGCAGTACGTC. Amino acid sequence: CASSNRATYEQYV. V usage is TRBV28 and J usage is TRBJ2-7, with TRBD1 as a possible D gene (6 bases). V was pared by 5 bases and J by 2 bases, with 10 bases between. Germline loops: CDR1 MDHEN, CDR2 SYDVKM. The CDR3 sequence is 13 residues long.

The J gene is TRBJ1-4, the V gene TRBV15; D is possibly TRBD1 (6 bases). V lost 2 bases to trimming and J lost 4 bases, with 11 bases between them. This CDR3 comprises 15 residues. In germline, CDR1 is LNHNV, CDR2 YYDKDF (reference sequence). This CDR3 reads CATSRPTGDNEKLFF. CDR3 DNA: TGTGCCACCAGCAGACCGACAGGAGATAATGAAAAACTGTTTTTT.

Only a few counts were recorded for this clone. The rearrangement uses TRBV29-1 and TRBJ2-2; a possible D gene is TRBD1 (5 bases). V was shortened by 8 bases and J by 5 bases, with 12 bases between the two germline ends. CDR1 SQVTM and CDR2 ANQGSEA come from the germline V gene. The CDR3 runs to 12 residues. CDR3 nucleotide sequence: TGCAGCATATTAGGGGATACCGGGGAGCTGTTTTTT. Encoded protein: CSILGDTGELFF.

The sample holds one count of this clone. The chain carries TRBV7-9 and TRBJ1-1; TRBD1 is a possible D gene (5 bases). The CDR3 sequence is 15 residues long. Trimming stripped 4 bases from V and 4 bases from J, with 16 bases between. Germline CDR1 SEHNR, CDR2 FQNEAQ (reference sequence). This CDR3 reads CASSSSGERSTEAFF. The CDR3 DNA reads TGTGCCAGCAGCTCGTCGGGGGAGAGGAGCACTGAAGCTTTCTTT.

The chain couples TRBV6-6 to TRBJ1-2; TRBD1 matches at 7 bases. The J segment lost 2 bases and the V segment lost 7 bases, leaving 13 bases of the junction unmatched. The CDR3 sequence is 16 residues long. Germline V gene lookup returns CDR1 MNHNY and CDR2 SVGAGI (reference sequence). The CDR3 protein is CASNSGTAKGNYGYTF. CDR3 nucleotides: TGTGCCAGCAATTCCGGGACAGCAAAGGGAAACTATGGCTACACCTTC.

This clone was recorded a few times. The J gene is TRBJ1-6, the V gene TRBV5-4; 7 bases are a match to TRBD1. Germline assignment: CDR1 SGHNT and CDR2 YYREEE (reference sequence). The junction had 4 bases not matched to a gene; V was cut back by 1 base and J by 6 bases. The CDR3 contains 15 residues. In DNA, the CDR3 is TGTGCCAGCAGCTTGTCGGGGACAGCTAATTCACCCCTCCACTTT. Amino acids: CASSLSGTANSPLHF. The full variable domain, rest sourced from reference TRBV5-4 and TRBJ1-6, is ETGVTQSPTHLIKTRGQQVTLRCSSQSGHNTVSWYQQALGQGPQFIFQYYREEENGRGNFPPRFSGLQFPNYSSELNVNALELDDSALYLCASSLSGTANSPLHFGNGTRLTVT.

The gene calls are TRBV24-1 and TRBJ2-1; 7 nucleotides agree with TRBD2. Unmatched junction bases numbered 15, after V lost 9 bases and J lost 2 bases. CDR3 length equals 17 residues. Germline CDR1 KGHDR, CDR2 SFDVKD. In nucleotides, the CDR3 is TGTGCCACCTCGACGGCCCTGGGAGGGAGGGCCTACAATGAGCAGTTCTTC. Residues: CATSTALGGRAYNEQFF.